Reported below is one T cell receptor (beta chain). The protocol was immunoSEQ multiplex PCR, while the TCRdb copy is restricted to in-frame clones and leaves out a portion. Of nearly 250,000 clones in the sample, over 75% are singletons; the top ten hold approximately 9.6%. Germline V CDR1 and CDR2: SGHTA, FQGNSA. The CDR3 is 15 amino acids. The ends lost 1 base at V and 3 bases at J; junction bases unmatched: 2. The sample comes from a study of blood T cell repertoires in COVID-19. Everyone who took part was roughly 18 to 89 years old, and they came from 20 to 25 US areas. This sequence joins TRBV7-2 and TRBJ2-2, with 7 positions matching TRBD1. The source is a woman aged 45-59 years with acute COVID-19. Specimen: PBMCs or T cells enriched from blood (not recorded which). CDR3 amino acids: CASSLERGHTGELFF. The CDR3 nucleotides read TGTGCCAGCAGCTTAGAAAGGGGGCACACCGGGGAGCTGTTTTTT. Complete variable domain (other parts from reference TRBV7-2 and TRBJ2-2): GAGVSQSPSNKVTEKGKDVELRCDPISGHTALYWYRQSLGQGLEFLIYFQGNSAPDKSGLPSDRFSAERTGGSVSTLTIQRTQQEDSAVYLCASSLERGHTGELFFGEGSRLTVL.